The 27 T cell receptor beta chains given below trace back to one sample, sequenced in a study of cytomegalovirus exposure and HLA in healthy donors (dated by TCRdb to 2015 to 2018). Library generation was performed with the immunoSEQ multiplex PCR assay. A mixture of 60 forward primers for TCR Vbeta segments and 13 reverse primers for TCR Jbeta segments was used in the multiplex PCR. Imported from immuneACCESS, the table was reduced by TCRdb to in-frame sequences with V and J called. These copies leave out some clones; in studies compared against another copy, an unresolved V gene accounts for under half, and the cause of the remainder is not known. Recorded for this sample are just over 150,000 clones; nearly 80% of them occurred a single time. The biggest ten clones account for around 0.97% of the sample. Sequencing used PBMCs. The origin of the receptors is a woman between 45 and 65 years old in good health and CMV-seropositive.

This clone has only one observation. The chain is built from TRBV13 and TRBJ1-1; TRBD1 aligns across 7 bases. The CDR3 length is 16 residues. Germline lookup yields CDR1 PRHDT and CDR2 FYEKMQ (reference sequence). V was pared by 0 bases and J by 1 base, with 5 bases of the junction left unmatched. The CDR3 region has the DNA TGTGCCAGCAGCTTAGGGGGGCAGGGGGGGAACACTGAAGCTTTCTTT. Its translation: CASSLGGQGGNTEAFF.

The genes are TRBV28 and TRBJ2-2, with 10 bases aligning to TRBD2. V lost 0 bases, J lost 7 bases, and 5 bases stayed unmatched. Germline CDR1 MDHEN, CDR2 SYDVKM. The CDR3 is 16 residues long. CDR3 nucleotide sequence: TGTGCCAGCAGTTTATGGGCTAGCGGGGGCGGCGGGGAGCTGTTTTTT. It specifies CASSLWASGGGGELFF.

The genes are TRBV6-5 and TRBJ1-5; D possibly corresponds to TRBD1 (5 bases). V was shortened by 8 bases and J by 0 bases, with 11 bases between the two germline ends. CDR1 is MNHEY and CDR2 is SVGAGI in the germline V gene. The CDR3 totals 14 residues. For the CDR3, the DNA is TGTGCCAGCGGCAGGGACTATAGCAATCAGCCCCAGCATTTT. This encodes CASGRDYSNQPQHF.

A word on this clone: In the same sample, other DNA sequences code for this CDR3. The rearrangement joins TRBV18 to TRBJ2-3; a weak D match, TRBD1 (5 bases). V lost 1 base and J lost 1, with 9 bases in between. Germline loops: CDR1 KGHSH, CDR2 LQKENI. The CDR3 is 15 residues long. The CDR3 protein is CASSPLQGRTDTQYF. For the CDR3, the DNA is TGTGCCAGCTCACCACTTCAGGGCCGCACAGATACGCAGTATTTT.

This chain joins TRBV10-3 and TRBJ2-5, with 8 bases identical to TRBD1. Per germline, CDR1 ENHRY and CDR2 SYGVKD. Trimming cost V 3 bases and J 4 bases; bases outside gene matches: 1. The CDR3 is 13 residues long. The CDR3 loop is CAISDRGRETQYF. The CDR3 DNA sequence: TGTGCCATCAGTGACAGGGGGCGAGAGACCCAGTACTTC.

The chain uses TRBV29-1 and TRBJ2-5, with D perhaps matching TRBD1 (6 bases). The germline gives CDR1 SQVTM, CDR2 ANQGSEA. The V gene lost 4 bases and the J gene lost 5 bases, with 14 bases spanning the gap. The CDR3 is 13 amino acids. The chain's CDR3 is CSVVQGGWETQYF. The CDR3 DNA follows: TGCAGCGTTGTACAGGGTGGGTGGGAGACCCAGTACTTC.

This clone showed up just a few times. The gene calls are TRBV6-1 and TRBJ1-6; the D is unclear. CDR3 length: 15 residues. V shed 5 bases and J shed 7 bases, with 15 bases lying between them. Germline V gene data show CDR1 as MNHNS and CDR2 as SASEGT. The CDR3 region has the DNA TGTGCCAGCAGTCGAATCGGACTCCAGAATTCACCCCTCCACTTT. Translated: CASSRIGLQNSPLHF.

This chain joins TRBV6-4 and TRBJ2-1, with D possibly being TRBD2 (6 bases). V lost 4 bases and J lost 7, with 11 bases in between. The CDR3 totals 13 residues. Per germline, CDR1 MRHNA and CDR2 SNTAGT. CDR3 sequence reads: CASSVGGRNEQFF. The DNA for the CDR3 is TGTGCCAGCAGTGTAGGAGGGAGGAATGAGCAGTTCTTC.

V and J are TRBV7-9 and TRBJ2-7, with 9 bases that match TRBD1. With 4 bases clipped from V and 0 bases from J, the junction kept 7 bases outside the gene matches. CDR3 size: 16 residues. Germline assignment: CDR1 SEHNR and CDR2 FQNEAQ (reference sequence). CDR3 loop: CASSSTGTGNSYEQYF. The CDR3, as DNA: TGTGCCAGCAGCTCCACCGGGACAGGGAACTCCTACGAGCAGTACTTC.

This clone was seen only once. The rearrangement joins TRBV7-2 to TRBJ2-7; 8 nucleotides match TRBD1. Germline trimming cut 3 bases from V and 4 bases from J; bases unmatched to any gene: 11. From germline, CDR1 is SGHTA and CDR2 FQGNSA. CDR3 length: 16 residues. This chain's CDR3 is CASSFQTGAARYEQYF. DNA of the CDR3: TGTGCCAGCAGCTTTCAGACAGGGGCCGCTCGGTACGAGCAGTACTTC.

This clone turned up a few times. V and J are TRBV2 and TRBJ1-6; D may be TRBD1 (5 bases). Germline assignment: CDR1 SNHLY and CDR2 FYNNEI. V was clipped by 5 bases and J by 0 bases, with 8 bases between them. The CDR3 is 15 amino acids. The CDR3 sequence: CASSPDSSYNSPLHF. CDR3 nucleotides: TGTGCCAGCAGTCCTGACAGCTCCTATAATTCACCCCTCCACTTT. Drawing the rest from reference TRBV2 and TRBJ1-6, the complete variable domain is EPEVTQTPSHQVTQMGQEVILRCVPISNHLYFYWYRQILGQKVEFLVSFYNNEISEKSEIFDDQFSVERPDGSNFTLKIRSTKLEDSAMYFCASSPDSSYNSPLHFGNGTRLTVT.

The chain recombines TRBV18 with TRBJ2-2; D is possibly TRBD1 (5 bases). Germline V CDR1 and CDR2: KGHSH, LQKENI. The ends were cut back, 4 bases at V and 3 bases at J, with 9 bases in the middle. The CDR3 is 14 amino acids. DNA for the CDR3: TGTGCCAGCTCACGGGGCCCTCACACCGGGGAGCTGTTTTTT. Its protein is CASSRGPHTGELFF.

CDR3 protein: CASSIRQGEMNTEAFF. DNA of the CDR3: TGTGCCAGTAGTATTCGACAGGGTGAAATGAACACTGAAGCTTTCTTT. The chain employs TRBV19 and TRBJ1-1; 7 bases agree with TRBD1. V was pared by 3 bases and J by 0 bases, with 7 bases of the junction left unmatched. Germline loops: CDR1 LNHDA, CDR2 SQIVND (reference sequence). CDR3 length: 16 residues.

The chain joins TRBV27 to TRBJ1-1; D ambiguous. CDR1 and CDR2 (germline): MNHEY, SMNVEV (reference sequence). This CDR3 has 14 residues. V lost 3 bases and J lost 5, with 13 bases in between. The CDR3 sequence is CASSFSRGLTEAFF. The CDR3 nucleotides read TGTGCCAGCAGTTTTTCTCGAGGTTTAACTGAAGCTTTCTTT.

The chain combines TRBV6-1 with TRBJ2-5, with D perhaps TRBD2 (6 bases). The CDR3 is 12 amino acids. The germline gives CDR1 MNHNS, CDR2 SASEGT. V shed 7 bases and J shed 11 bases, with 17 bases lying between them. The CDR3: CASTVGEAGQYF. The CDR3 DNA reads as TGTGCCAGCACCGTGGGGGAGGCCGGGCAGTACTTC.

This chain links TRBV4-1 with TRBJ1-3, with TRBD1 matching 8 bases. CDR1 is MGHRA, CDR2 YSYEKL, per germline. Trimming at V came to 2 bases and at J to 4 bases, leaving 7 bases not matched to a gene. This CDR3 has 16 residues. CDR3 sequence (DNA): TGCGCCAGCAGCCAACCTACAAGGGACAGGGGAAACACCATATATTTT. Its protein is CASSQPTRDRGNTIYF.

J is TRBJ2-2 and V is TRBV10-3; 8 nucleotides align to TRBD2. The CDR3 has 15 amino acids. Trimming at V came to 3 bases and at J to 1 base, leaving 1 base not matched to a gene. Per the germline V gene, CDR1 is ENHRY and CDR2 is SYGVKD. CDR3 coding DNA: TGTGCCATCAGTGACGGGAGGGAGAACACCGGGGAGCTGTTTTTT. Translation: CAISDGRENTGELFF.

This chain joins TRBV5-1 and TRBJ2-3; D gene unclear. CDR1 and CDR2 from the germline V gene are SGHRS and YFSETQ. The CDR3 has 14 amino acids. The germline V and J ends were trimmed by 0 bases and 0 bases, with 5 bases remaining between them. This chain's CDR3 is CASSLAISTDTQYF. The CDR3 region has the DNA TGCGCCAGCAGCTTGGCCATCAGCACAGATACGCAGTATTTT.

The chain uses TRBV28 and TRBJ1-2; weak D call: TRBD1 (5 bases). Trimming took off 3 bases at V and 3 bases at J, with 8 bases between the two ends. Germline V gene lookup returns CDR1 MDHEN and CDR2 SYDVKM. The CDR3 is 13 amino acids. CDR3 sequence (DNA): TGTGCCAGCAGTTTGTCGACAGACTATGGCTACACCTTC. It translates to CASSLSTDYGYTF.

This clone was recorded a few times. This rearrangement joins TRBV27 to TRBJ2-7, with 8 bases matching TRBD2. The CDR3 length is 16 residues. Germline V gene data show CDR1 as MNHEY and CDR2 as SMNVEV (reference sequence). V shed 3 bases and J 4 bases; nucleotides not matched to a gene: 11. The CDR3 spells CASSFTRGRILYEQYF. CDR3 nucleotide sequence: TGTGCCAGCAGTTTTACCCGCGGGAGGATTCTATACGAGCAGTACTTC.

The chain has TRBV5-4 and TRBJ2-3, with 14 nucleotides matching TRBD2. Unmatched junction bases numbered 12, after V lost 5 bases and J lost 4 bases. The CDR3 runs to 18 residues. Germline CDR1 reads SGHNT; CDR2 reads YYREEE (reference sequence). In DNA form, the CDR3 reads TGTGCCAGCAGTAATCCCGGGACTAGCGGGAGAGGAGCAGATACGCAGTATTTT. Amino acids: CASSNPGTSGRGADTQYF.

The chain couples TRBV6-7 to TRBJ1-5; TRBD1 might be the D (5 bases). TRBV6-7 is classed as an ORF, of uncertain function. CDR3 length equals 15 residues. The V end was cut by 6 bases, the J end by 0 bases, with 12 bases between. The CDR3 DNA follows: TGTGCCAGCAGACACACAGGTTTTAGCAATCAGCCCCAGCATTTT. Encoded protein: CASRHTGFSNQPQHF.

This chain uses TRBV4-1 with TRBJ1-1, with 7 bases matching TRBD1. The CDR3 is made up of 12 amino acids. Germline CDR1 and CDR2: MGHRA and YSYEKL. The CDR3 is CAARGGSAEAFF. The CDR3 nucleotides are TGCGCGGCGAGAGGGGGCAGCGCTGAAGCTTTCTTT.

V and J are TRBV28 and TRBJ1-2; unclear D gene. CDR1 and CDR2 (germline): MDHEN, SYDVKM. The V end was cut by 5 bases, the J end by 3 bases, with 7 bases between. This CDR3 comprises 12 residues. The CDR3 reads CASSAQDYGYTF. The CDR3 coding sequence is TGTGCCAGCAGTGCGCAGGACTATGGCTACACCTTC.

V usage is TRBV6-5 and J usage is TRBJ1-5; D may be TRBD1 (5 bases). Germline V gene sequence: CDR1 MNHEY, CDR2 SVGAGI. The CDR3 spans 16 residues. The V and J ends lost 4 bases and 0 bases respectively, with 13 bases between them. CDR3 in DNA: TGTGCCAGCAGTTTACCCCTAGGGGATAGCAATCAGCCCCAGCATTTT. This codes for CASSLPLGDSNQPQHF.

This chain links TRBV4-1 with TRBJ2-6; D not resolved. Trimming cost V 3 bases and J 0 bases, with 9 bases left between them. This CDR3 has 16 residues. CDR1 and CDR2 from the germline V gene are MGHRA and YSYEKL. DNA for the CDR3: TGCGCCAGCAGCCAGGCCCGAAACTCTGGGGCCAACGTCCTGACTTTC. Protein: CASSQARNSGANVLTF.

The J gene is TRBJ2-2, the V gene TRBV5-4; 7 bases are shared with TRBD2. This CDR3 contains 14 residues. Germline-derived CDR1 and CDR2 are SGHNT and YYREEE (reference sequence). Trimming took 2 bases from V and 6 from J; bases not matched to a gene: 4. The CDR3 protein is CASSLDAGAGELFF. CDR3 nucleotides: TGTGCCAGCAGCTTAGACGCGGGGGCCGGGGAGCTGTTTTTT.